This note documents a single T cell receptor (beta chain) sequence. Its specificity is unknown. Deep-level running was used for the assay. The assay was immunoSEQ multiplex PCR, and TCRdb's table has in-frame clones only and misses some. This table holds roughly 1,000,000 clones, 75% to 85% found once. These data are taken from a study of shared clonotypes between healthy human individuals. Germline V gene lookup returns CDR1 MDHEN and CDR2 SYDVKM. The V end was cut by 6 bases, the J end by 4 bases, with 20 bases between. The CDR3 is 16 amino acids. Findings and caveats of the study: Donor clonotype sharing was expected to depend on sequencing depth. Rarefaction showed that sequencing of sorted subsets was incomplete (despite large depth).

What was sequenced was memory CD4+ T cells from PBMCs. Subset: CD45RA-negative fraction. The origin of this receptor is a man aged 18 to 35 in good health. Some clones in this sample may be carry-over from other donors' samples. The chain carries TRBV28 and TRBJ2-3; D call uncertain. The CDR3 spells CASRNAWGEAADTQYF. The CDR3, as DNA: TGTGCCAGCAGAAATGCTTGGGGTGAGGCAGCAGATACGCAGTATTTT.